Following are 24 T cell receptor beta chains from one sample sequenced in a study of cytomegalovirus exposure and HLA in healthy donors. The PCR ran on 60 Vbeta and 13 Jbeta primers. Assay used: immunoSEQ multiplex PCR; TCRdb lists only in-frame clones, some missing. The profile covers some 100,000 clones, with 60% to 80% appearing a single time and 4% to 5.5% taken by the ten largest. Sequencing input: PBMCs. These receptors were collected from a woman between 18 and 29 years old in good health and CMV-seropositive.

This clone was counted only a few times. The CDR3 DNA reads as TGTGCCAGCAGTGAAGAAGAGGGAGGAAATCAGCCCCAGCATTTT. It codes for CASSEEEGGNQPQHF. The J gene is TRBJ1-5, the V gene TRBV6-1; D remains unclear. This CDR3 has 15 amino acids. CDR1 and CDR2 (germline): MNHNS, SASEGT. V lost 1 base to trimming and J lost 4 bases, with 11 bases between them.

V usage is TRBV5-1 and J usage is TRBJ2-5; a weak D match, TRBD1 (6 bases). The germline V gene encodes CDR1 SGHRS and CDR2 YFSETQ. V dropped 4 bases and J dropped 1 base, with 8 bases sitting between them. CDR3 length equals 13 residues. In nucleotides, the CDR3 is TGCGCCAGCAGCGGGACATCCCAAGAGACCCAGTACTTC. It is translated as CASSGTSQETQYF.

This clone was detected only once. The chain is built from TRBV27 and TRBJ1-5; maybe TRBD1 (5 bases). The V gene lost 1 base and the J gene lost 0 bases, with 10 bases spanning the gap. CDR1 and CDR2 from the germline V gene are MNHEY and SMNVEV (reference sequence). CDR3 length: 16 amino acids. CDR3 sequence (DNA): TGTGCCAGCAGTTTATGGGGCAGGTATAGCAATCAGCCCCAGCATTTT. It specifies CASSLWGRYSNQPQHF.

The chain is built from TRBV28 and TRBJ1-5; D unresolved. CDR3 size: 14 residues. The V gene's germline CDR1 is MDHEN and CDR2 SYDVKM. V lost 2 bases and J lost 2, with 7 bases in between. CDR3 sequence: CASSLVQGNQPQHF. In nucleotides, the CDR3 is TGTGCCAGCAGTTTAGTTCAGGGCAATCAGCCCCAGCATTTT.

V is TRBV27 and J is TRBJ2-2, with TRBD1 matching over 8 bases. The junction had 4 bases not matched to a gene; V was cut back by 4 bases and J by 6 bases. Per the germline V gene, CDR1 is MNHEY and CDR2 is SMNVEV (reference sequence). The CDR3 has 14 residues. CDR3 residues: CASSSLTGAGELFF. The DNA of the CDR3 is TGTGCCAGCAGTTCCCTGACAGGGGCCGGGGAGCTGTTTTTT.

A few counts support this clone. The rearrangement uses TRBV10-3 and TRBJ1-2; the match to TRBD1 covers 7 bases. The CDR3 runs 13 residues. V was clipped by 7 bases and J by 5 bases; unmatched bases: 7. Germline-derived CDR1 and CDR2 are ENHRY and SYGVKD. The CDR3 reads CAINDRDGYGYTF. CDR3 nucleotide sequence: TGTGCCATCAACGACAGGGATGGGTATGGCTACACCTTC.

This sequence joins TRBV2 and TRBJ2-7, with 8 bases that match TRBD2. This CDR3 region has 14 residues. V shed 4 bases, J shed 2 bases, and the junction held 4 bases outside the gene matches. Per germline, CDR1 SNHLY and CDR2 FYNNEI. In DNA, the CDR3 is TGTGCCAGCAGTGGCGAAGCGGGGGCCTACGAGCAGTACTTC. Translation: CASSGEAGAYEQYF.

This clone was seen only a few times. CDR3 DNA sequence: TGTGCCAGCGCCCGGAGTGATACGCAGTATTTT. Protein: CASARSDTQYF. V usage is TRBV7-2 and J usage is TRBJ2-3; D is ambiguous. Germline assignment: CDR1 SGHTA and CDR2 FQGNSA. V was cut by 8 bases and J by 6 bases, with 9 bases left in between. CDR3 length equals 11 residues. Using reference TRBV7-2 and TRBJ2-3 for the parts outside the CDR3, the full variable domain is GAGVSQSPSNKVTEKGKDVELRCDPISGHTALYWYRQSLGQGLEFLIYFQGNSAPDKSGLPSDRFSAERTGGSVSTLTIQRTQQEDSAVYLCASARSDTQYFGPGTRLTVL.

This chain joins TRBV5-4 and TRBJ1-2; D uncertain. The ends were cut back, 0 bases at V and 1 base at J, with 7 bases in the middle. Germline-derived CDR1 and CDR2 are SGHNT and YYREEE (reference sequence). The CDR3 has 14 residues. CDR3 nucleotide sequence: TGTGCCAGCAGCTTGGGTAGTCTTAACTATGGCTACACCTTC. Encoded protein: CASSLGSLNYGYTF.

The chain combines TRBV30 with TRBJ1-3; D call uncertain. Germline CDR1 is GTSNPN and CDR2 is SVGIG (reference sequence). The length of the CDR3 is 15 residues. V lost 2 bases to trimming and J lost 0 bases, with 11 bases between them. The CDR3 region has the DNA TGTGCCTGGAGTTTATCTGAGCTCTCTGGAAACACCATATATTTT. Residues: CAWSLSELSGNTIYF.

The chain combines TRBV30 with TRBJ2-7; 7 nucleotides align to TRBD1. With 2 bases clipped from V and 3 bases from J, the junction kept 4 bases outside the gene matches. Germline CDR1 GTSNPN, CDR2 SVGIG (reference sequence). This CDR3 spans 13 amino acids. For the CDR3, the DNA is TGTGCCTGGAGTACGACAGGGAACTACGAGCAGTACTTC. Translated: CAWSTTGNYEQYF.

This chain links TRBV5-1 with TRBJ2-1, with TRBD2 identical over 9 bases. Germline CDR1 and CDR2: SGHRS and YFSETQ. V was pared by 5 bases and J by 2 bases, with 11 bases of the junction left unmatched. This CDR3 has 17 residues. The CDR3 reads CASSVSTSGTPYNEQFF. The CDR3 coding sequence is TGCGCCAGCAGTGTATCGACTAGCGGAACTCCCTACAATGAGCAGTTCTTC.

This clone has just a few counts. The chain joins TRBV18 to TRBJ2-1; D is perhaps TRBD2 (6 bases). V lost 3 bases and J 0 bases, leaving 15 bases between the germline ends. Germline CDR1 and CDR2: KGHSH and LQKENI. The CDR3 has 17 amino acids. CDR3 residues: CASSPPGVASSYNEQFF. The CDR3 DNA sequence: TGTGCCAGCTCACCTCCGGGGGTAGCGAGCTCCTACAATGAGCAGTTCTTC.

The rearrangement links TRBV6-4 to TRBJ2-3; D possibly corresponds to TRBD2 (6 bases). Per germline, CDR1 MRHNA and CDR2 SNTAGT. Trimming pared 5 bases from V and 0 bases from J, leaving 9 bases between. The CDR3 has 14 amino acids. The CDR3, as DNA: TGTGCCAGCAGTATTAGCGGTAGCACAGATACGCAGTATTTT. It yields the protein CASSISGSTDTQYF.

This chain links TRBV2 with TRBJ2-3; no clear D gene. Germline CDR1 reads SNHLY; CDR2 reads FYNNEI. The CDR3 totals 11 residues. The ends were cut back, 3 bases at V and 6 bases at J, with 4 bases in the middle. The CDR3 DNA follows: TGTGCCAGCAGTGAGGAGGATACGCAGTATTTT. Translating it yields CASSEEDTQYF.

This sequence joins TRBV15 and TRBJ2-7; 11 bases are a match to TRBD2. The CDR3 has 17 residues. J was trimmed by 0 bases and V by 3 bases; bases with no gene match: 7. Per the germline V gene, CDR1 is LNHNV and CDR2 is YYDKDF (reference sequence). The CDR3 DNA follows: TGTGCCACCAGCAGGCAGACTAGCGGGACCCTCTCCTACGAGCAGTACTTC. Protein sequence: CATSRQTSGTLSYEQYF.

This chain joins TRBV6-4 and TRBJ1-1, with TRBD1 matching over 8 bases. The length of the CDR3 is 17 residues. Germline V gene lookup returns CDR1 MRHNA and CDR2 SNTAGT. With 0 bases clipped from V and 5 bases from J, the junction kept 11 bases outside the gene matches. The CDR3 sequence is CASSDSPAGGVQTEAFF. The DNA for the CDR3 is TGTGCCAGCAGTGACTCGCCGGCAGGGGGCGTTCAAACTGAAGCTTTCTTT.

The V call is TRBV7-9, the J call TRBJ2-3; D gene ambiguous. Per the germline V gene, CDR1 is SEHNR and CDR2 is FQNEAQ (reference sequence). Trimming took off 2 bases at V and 0 bases at J, with 6 bases between the two ends. The CDR3 covers 14 residues. CDR3 DNA sequence: TGTGCCAGCAGCTTAATAGTTAGCACAGATACGCAGTATTTT. This sequence encodes CASSLIVSTDTQYF.

The chain employs TRBV4-2 and TRBJ2-2; 11 nucleotides agree with TRBD2. The ends lost 3 bases at V and 0 bases at J; junction bases unmatched: 12. Germline CDR1 reads LGHNA; CDR2 reads YNFKEQ. The CDR3 contains 20 residues. The CDR3: CASSQAPGLAATTNTGELFF. In nucleotides, the CDR3 is TGTGCCAGCAGCCAGGCTCCGGGACTAGCGGCGACAACGAACACCGGGGAGCTGTTTTTT.

As for this clone: A junction end diverges from the germline sequence, so it may reflect a read error. The DNA of the CDR3 is TGCGCCAGCAGCCAAGATTGGAGGGGTAACATTGAAGCTTTCTTT. This encodes CASSQDWRGNIEAFF. The chain is built from TRBV4-3 and TRBJ1-1; D perhaps matches TRBD1 (5 bases). The germline gives CDR1 LGHNA, CDR2 YSLEER. There are 15 residues in the CDR3.

The chain joins TRBV19 to TRBJ2-1, with 15 nucleotides matching TRBD2. J was trimmed by 0 bases and V by 5 bases; bases with no gene match: 5. Germline CDR1 reads LNHDA; CDR2 reads SQIVND (reference sequence). The length of the CDR3 is 18 residues. CDR3 region: CASSEPGLAGGSYNEQFF. As DNA, the CDR3 is TGTGCCAGTAGTGAGCCGGGACTAGCGGGAGGCTCCTACAATGAGCAGTTCTTC.

CDR3 in DNA: TGTGCCAGCCTGGGCCTCCAAGCTGGGCCTGAAGCTTTCTTT. Translation gives CASLGLQAGPEAFF. J is TRBJ1-1 and V is TRBV28, with unresolved D. Germline CDR1 is MDHEN and CDR2 is SYDVKM. The V end was cut by 8 bases, the J end by 6 bases, with 19 bases between. The CDR3 is made up of 14 amino acids.

This chain links TRBV6-4 with TRBJ2-2; 8 bases match TRBD2. The germline V gene has CDR1 MRHNA and CDR2 SNTAGT. Unmatched junction bases numbered 6, after V lost 5 bases and J lost 7 bases. The CDR3 runs 14 residues. The CDR3 nucleotides are TGTGCCAGCAGTAAAGCGGGAGAGAACGGGGAGCTGTTTTTT. Amino acid sequence: CASSKAGENGELFF.

V and J are TRBV4-3 and TRBJ2-2; the D gene is possibly TRBD2 (5 bases). V lost 1 base, J lost 7 bases, and 7 bases lay in between. This CDR3 comprises 13 residues. In germline, CDR1 is LGHNA, CDR2 YSLEER. CDR3 sequence: CASSQVGSGELFF. The CDR3 DNA follows: TGCGCCAGCAGCCAAGTAGGGAGCGGGGAGCTGTTTTTT.